The 21 T cell receptor beta chains in this list originate from one sample, sequenced in a study of OX40 agonist ivuxolimab in advanced cancers. The table came from immunoSEQ multiplex PCR; TCRdb's copy has only in-frame clones and leaves some out. This table holds 50,000 to 55,000 clones, approximately 91% found once. The starting material was CD4+ or CD8+ T cells sorted from blood, obtained in a trial of the OX40 agonist ivuxolimab. All receptors come from an adult with an advanced solid tumor such as melanoma, head and neck, liver or kidney cancer.

The chain links TRBV9 to TRBJ2-3, with D uncertain. Trimming removed 4 bases from V and 9 bases from J, with 12 bases in between. Germline loops: CDR1 SGDLS, CDR2 YYNGEE. This CDR3 is 12 amino acids long. Here the CDR3 reads CASSPGDLTQYF. The CDR3 coding sequence is TGTGCCAGCAGCCCCGGAGATTTGACGCAGTATTTT.

The genes are TRBV18 and TRBJ1-5; 9 bases align to TRBD1. Germline CDR1 and CDR2: KGHSH and LQKENI. The V and J ends lost 2 bases and 6 bases, in that order; junction bases with no gene match: 5. The CDR3 runs 15 residues. CDR3 sequence: CASSPTSTGGQPQHF. The DNA for the CDR3 is TGTGCCAGCTCACCAACCTCGACAGGGGGTCAGCCCCAGCATTTT.

The chain uses TRBV5-1 and TRBJ1-4, with D hard to call. V was pared by 1 base and J by 6 bases, with 13 bases between. Germline V CDR1 and CDR2: SGHRS, YFSETQ. This CDR3 contains 15 residues. CDR3 sequence (DNA): TGCGCCAGCAGCTTGAGAAGTAGGGCCGATGAAAAACTGTTTTTT. Translation: CASSLRSRADEKLFF. The full variable domain, in which reference TRBV5-1 and TRBJ1-4 provide the parts outside the CDR3, is KAGVTQTPRYLIKTRGQQVTLSCSPISGHRSVSWYQQTPGQGLQFLFEYFSETQRNKGNFPGRFSGRQFSNSRSEMNVSTLELGDSALYLCASSLRSRADEKLFFGSGTQLSVL.

The chain couples TRBV5-6 to TRBJ1-5; D remains unclear. Deletions cut 4 bases from V and 0 bases from J, with 11 bases between. Germline loops: CDR1 SGHDT, CDR2 YYEEEE. The CDR3 has 15 amino acids. In nucleotides, the CDR3 is TGTGCCAGCAGCCTCGGACTGCTTAGCAATCAGCCCCAGCATTTT. Protein: CASSLGLLSNQPQHF.

This CDR3 reads CASSLDRGPQETQYF. Written as DNA, the CDR3 is TGTGCCAGCAGCTTGGACAGGGGTCCACAAGAGACCCAGTACTTC. The rearrangement links TRBV5-6 to TRBJ2-5, with TRBD1 matching 7 bases. J was trimmed by 2 bases and V by 0 bases; bases with no gene match: 4. CDR1 is SGHDT and CDR2 is YYEEEE in the germline V gene. CDR3 size: 15 residues. The full variable domain, completed using reference TRBV5-6 and TRBJ2-5, is DAGVTQSPTHLIKTRGQQVTLRCSPKSGHDTVSWYQQALGQGPQFIFQYYEEEERQRGNFPDRFSGHQFPNYSSELNVNALLLGDSALYLCASSLDRGPQETQYFGPGTRLLVL.

The CDR3 DNA reads as TGTGCCATCAGGGAGGGACTAGCGGAGGCCTACGAGCAGTACTTC. Residues: CAIREGLAEAYEQYF. The chain combines TRBV10-3 with TRBJ2-7; 11 bases agree with TRBD2. Germline V gives CDR1 ENHRY, CDR2 SYGVKD. Trimming removed 6 bases from V and 2 bases from J; junction bases left unmatched: 6. CDR3 length equals 15 residues.

The chain links TRBV7-3 to TRBJ2-1; D unclear. Per germline, CDR1 SGHTA and CDR2 FQGTGA. This CDR3 comprises 14 residues. V gave up 5 bases and J gave up 7 bases, with 15 bases separating them. The CDR3 DNA reads TGTGCCAGCAGCCGCGACCCACTGAATAATGAGCAGTTCTTC. Translation gives CASSRDPLNNEQFF.

This clone has only a few counts. The chain couples TRBV5-1 to TRBJ1-2; 10 bases are a match to TRBD1. From germline, CDR1 is SGHRS and CDR2 YFSETQ. This CDR3 is built from 16 residues. Trimming cost V 0 bases and J 4 bases; bases outside gene matches: 6. The CDR3 DNA is TGCGCCAGCAGCTTGGCCACGGGACAGGGGTTCTATGGCTACACCTTC. Protein product: CASSLATGQGFYGYTF.

The chain uses TRBV28 and TRBJ1-5, with D possibly TRBD1 on 5 matching bases. V lost 6 bases to trimming and J lost 5 bases, with 11 bases between them. CDR1 is MDHEN and CDR2 is SYDVKM in the germline V gene. The CDR3 has 13 residues. CDR3 nucleotides: TGTGCCAGCAGGCAGACAGCCTATCAGCCCCAGCATTTT. Protein sequence: CASRQTAYQPQHF. The complete variable domain, with remaining parts taken from reference TRBV28 and TRBJ1-5, reads DVKVTQSSRYLVKRTGEKVFLECVQDMDHENMFWYRQDPGLGLRLIYFSYDVKMKEKGDIPEGYSVSREKKERFSLILESASTNQTSMYLCASRQTAYQPQHFGDGTRLSIL.

V gene TRBV7-2 combines with J gene TRBJ2-1; D unclear. V dropped 3 bases and J dropped 8 bases, with 5 bases sitting between them. Germline CDR1 SGHTA, CDR2 FQGNSA. The CDR3 has 11 residues. CDR3 loop: CASSFWDEQFF. Written as DNA, the CDR3 is TGTGCCAGCAGCTTCTGGGATGAGCAGTTCTTC.

Only one count was recorded for this clone. This chain uses TRBV4-1 with TRBJ2-7; D is undetermined. Per the germline V gene, CDR1 is MGHRA and CDR2 is YSYEKL. The ends were cut back, 1 base at V and 5 bases at J, with 9 bases in the middle. This CDR3 comprises 13 residues. The CDR3 spells CASSQGGIDEQYF. DNA of the CDR3: TGCGCCAGCAGCCAAGGCGGAATCGACGAGCAGTACTTC.

The chain carries TRBV6-5 and TRBJ1-2, with a possible D match to TRBD1 (5 bases). Between the trimmed V and J ends, which lost 7 bases and 2 bases, there was a span of 8 bases. This CDR3 has 12 residues. CDR1 MNHEY and CDR2 SVGAGI come from the germline V gene. CDR3 DNA: TGTGCCAGCACAGGGCCCAACTATGGCTACACCTTC. The encoded protein is CASTGPNYGYTF.

The J gene is TRBJ1-3, the V gene TRBV14; TRBD1 is a possible D gene (6 bases). Germline V gene sequence: CDR1 SGHDN, CDR2 FVKESK. V was cut by 4 bases and J by 0 bases, with 10 bases left in between. This CDR3 is built from 15 residues. The CDR3 region is CASSRQAYSGNTIYF. CDR3 nucleotides: TGTGCCAGCAGCCGACAGGCCTACTCTGGAAACACCATATATTTT.

V and J are TRBV2 and TRBJ2-1; D remains ambiguous. The length of the CDR3 is 12 residues. The V and J ends lost 7 bases and 3 bases respectively, with 7 bases between them. Germline V CDR1 and CDR2: SNHLY, FYNNEI. In nucleotides, the CDR3 is TGTGCCAGCACGCAGTTCTACAATGAGCAGTTCTTC. Its translation is CASTQFYNEQFF. The full variable domain, in which reference TRBV2 and TRBJ2-1 provide the parts outside the CDR3, is EPEVTQTPSHQVTQMGQEVILRCVPISNHLYFYWYRQILGQKVEFLVSFYNNEISEKSEIFDDQFSVERPDGSNFTLKIRSTKLEDSAMYFCASTQFYNEQFFGPGTRLTVL.

This clone was observed a single time. This chain joins TRBV9 and TRBJ1-1, with no clear D. V shed 7 bases and J shed 1 base, with 14 bases lying between them. Germline V gives CDR1 SGDLS, CDR2 YYNGEE. CDR3 size: 14 residues. This CDR3 is CASGTGAGNTEAFF. The CDR3 nucleotides read TGTGCCAGCGGAACGGGAGCGGGGAACACTGAAGCTTTCTTT.

The V call is TRBV30, the J call TRBJ1-2; TRBD1 matches 7 bases. The CDR3 consists of 14 residues. The germline gives CDR1 GTSNPN, CDR2 SVGIG (reference sequence). The CDR3 region is CVLTRGASNYGYTF. The CDR3 DNA reads TGTGTCTTGACCAGGGGGGCGTCTAACTATGGCTACACCTTC. Based on the CDR3 plus reference TRBV30 and TRBJ1-2, the full variable domain is SQTIHQWPATLVQPVGSPLSLECTVEGTSNPNLYWYRQAAGRGLQLLFYSVGIGQISSEVPQNLSASRPQDRQFILSSKKLLLSDSGFYLCVLTRGASNYGYTFGSGTRLTVV.

This clone showed up just a few times. V gene TRBV10-3 combines with J gene TRBJ2-1; 8 nucleotides match TRBD2. The germline V gene has CDR1 ENHRY and CDR2 SYGVKD. J was trimmed by 7 bases and V by 7 bases; bases with no gene match: 9. The CDR3 extends over 14 amino acids. The CDR3 DNA sequence: TGTGCCATCAAGGGGGGAGCGGGAGCGAATGAGCAGTTCTTC. This gives the protein CAIKGGAGANEQFF.

V gene TRBV5-1 combines with J gene TRBJ2-1; unclear D gene. Germline assignment: CDR1 SGHRS and CDR2 YFSETQ. V was cut by 0 bases and J by 9 bases, with 13 bases left in between. The CDR3 is made up of 14 amino acids. CDR3 sequence reads: CASSLVPPGGEQFF. CDR3 DNA sequence: TGCGCCAGCAGCTTGGTCCCCCCGGGTGGTGAGCAGTTCTTC.

This chain joins TRBV11-2 and TRBJ1-1; D is possibly TRBD1 (6 bases). Trimming left V 4 bases short and J 1 base short, with 13 bases between. CDR1 and CDR2 from the germline V gene are SGHAT and FQNNGV. This CDR3 has 15 amino acids. CDR3 sequence: CASSSLRGQNTEAFF. CDR3 sequence (DNA): TGTGCCAGCAGCTCCCTTAGGGGACAGAACACTGAAGCTTTCTTT. The full variable domain, its missing parts supplied by reference TRBV11-2 and TRBJ1-1, is EAGVAQSPRYKIIEKRQSVAFWCNPISGHATLYWYQQILGQGPKLLIQFQNNGVVDDSQLPKDRFSAERLKGVDSTLKIQPAKLEDSAVYLCASSSLRGQNTEAFFGQGTRLTVV.

Written as DNA, the CDR3 is TGTGCCAGCAGCAGGACGACGGTCACCTACGAGCAGTACTTC. Translation: CASSRTTVTYEQYF. V gene TRBV6-5 combines with J gene TRBJ2-7; D ambiguous. With 6 bases removed from V and 2 bases from J, the gap between germline ends came to 14 bases. This CDR3 contains 14 residues. Germline V gene lookup returns CDR1 MNHEY and CDR2 SVGAGI.

The J gene is TRBJ2-3, the V gene TRBV9, with 10 bases fitting TRBD2. Trimming took 4 bases from V and 1 from J; bases not matched to a gene: 9. In germline, CDR1 is SGDLS, CDR2 YYNGEE. The CDR3 contains 17 residues. CDR3 sequence: CASSPRDLAGGTDTQYF. CDR3 nucleotides: TGTGCCAGCAGCCCCAGGGACCTAGCGGGGGGCACAGATACGCAGTATTTT.